This T cell receptor beta chain was recorded in a study of OX40 agonist ivuxolimab in advanced cancers. Assay: immunoSEQ multiplex PCR; the TCRdb copy retains only in-frame clones and omits some. This table has around 35,000 clones, approximately 79% appearing once. Germline V gene sequence: CDR1 SGHDT, CDR2 YYEEEE. Trimming pared 0 bases from V and 0 bases from J, leaving 13 bases between. The CDR3 has 18 amino acids. Sequencing used CD4+ or CD8+ T cells sorted from blood, obtained in a trial of the OX40 agonist ivuxolimab. The sequence derives from an adult with an advanced solid tumor such as melanoma, head and neck, liver or kidney cancer. J is TRBJ1-6 and V is TRBV5-6, with D possibly TRBD1 on 5 matching bases. The CDR3 DNA is TGTGCCAGCAGCTTGGGGGGACTATTTCGCTCCTATAATTCACCCCTCCACTTT. Amino acid sequence: CASSLGGLFRSYNSPLHF.